The 29 T cell receptor beta chains in this list originate from one sample, sequenced in a study of T cells in Graves' hyperthyroidism and ophthalmopathy. What was amplified from RNA transcripts were TCR beta CDR3 regions. HTBI primers were employed in a first-round RT-PCR of the TCR CDR3. TCRdb called the multiplex PCR reads again in MiXCR, with one record for every CDR3 protein. The sample carries around 520,000 distinct CDR3 sequences, roughly 14% recorded once. The sequenced sample was blood. The receptor set was obtained from a woman younger than 30 with Graves' hyperthyroidism.

This clonotype came up many times. This chain connects TRBV7-3 to TRBJ2-7; 8 positions match TRBD2. This CDR3 is built from 14 residues. CDR1 SGHTA and CDR2 FQGTGA come from the germline V gene. The junction had 5 bases not matched to a gene; V was cut back by 5 bases and J by 2 bases. The CDR3 DNA reads TGTGCCAGCAGCCCAGGACTAGCCCCCTACGAGCAGTACTTC. Its translation is CASSPGLAPYEQYF.

This clonotype was seen only once. A much larger clone differs from this one at a single base, so this may be a read error. This sequence joins TRBV9 and TRBJ2-1; 8 nucleotides line up with TRBD2. CDR1 and CDR2 from the germline V gene are SGDLS and YYNGEE. Germline trimming cut 3 bases from V and 8 bases from J; bases unmatched to any gene: 10. The CDR3 totals 15 residues. The CDR3 sequence is CASSEGLGDLHEQFF. The CDR3 nucleotides read TGTGCCAGCAGCGAGGGACTAGGGGACCTCCATGAGCAGTTCTTC.

Points on this clonotype: Compared with germline, one end of the junction differs, possibly owing to a read error. This chain connects TRBV27 to TRBJ2-1; possibly TRBD1 for D (6 bases). The germline V gene has CDR1 MNHEY and CDR2 SMNVEV (reference sequence). This CDR3 is built from 15 residues. This CDR3 is CASSSYSDSDNGQFF. Written as DNA, the CDR3 is TGTGCCAGCAGTTCATATTCGGACAGCGACAATGGGCAGTTCTTC.

This clonotype turned up a few times. The chain joins TRBV14 to TRBJ2-3, with D perhaps TRBD2 (5 bases). The CDR3 runs 20 residues. Germline V CDR1 and CDR2: SGHDN, FVKESK. Trimming shortened V by 4 bases and J by 0 bases, and 26 bases separated the two germline ends. This CDR3 reads CASSPWVWGDTLKSTDTQYF. CDR3 sequence (DNA): TGTGCCAGCAGCCCCTGGGTCTGGGGAGACACCCTAAAAAGCACAGATACGCAGTATTTT.

This clonotype was counted a few times. This rearrangement joins TRBV18 to TRBJ2-3; TRBD1 aligns across 7 bases. Trimming at V came to 6 bases and at J to 1 base, leaving 7 bases not matched to a gene. Per germline, CDR1 KGHSH and CDR2 LQKENI. This CDR3 has 15 residues. The DNA for the CDR3 is TGTGCCAGCTCCGAAAGACAGGGTGGCACAGATACGCAGTATTTT. Translated, it gives CASSERQGGTDTQYF.

This clonotype was observed many times. This chain connects TRBV24-1 to TRBJ2-3; unclear D gene. The length of the CDR3 is 13 residues. Germline assignment: CDR1 KGHDR and CDR2 SFDVKD. V was trimmed by 7 bases and J by 1 base, leaving 8 bases between them. The CDR3, as DNA: TGTGCCACCAGGCCGGGCCGCACAGATACGCAGTATTTT. Protein sequence: CATRPGRTDTQYF.

The table lists this clonotype with a few counts. The gene calls are TRBV7-2 and TRBJ1-2; tentative D call: TRBD1 (5 bases). V lost 1 base and J 8 bases, leaving 11 bases between the germline ends. Germline values: CDR1 SGHTA, CDR2 FQGNSA. The CDR3 runs 13 residues. In DNA, the CDR3 is TGTGCCAGCAGCTTAGGCAGGGTTAGAGGCTACACCTTC. Protein: CASSLGRVRGYTF.

This clonotype showed up many times. The chain links TRBV7-8 to TRBJ1-4; D uncertain. Trimming pared 0 bases from V and 8 bases from J, leaving 13 bases between. CDR3 length: 15 amino acids. CDR1 and CDR2 from the germline V gene are SGHVS and FQNEAQ. The CDR3 loop reads CASSLAVGSYEKLFF. CDR3 DNA: TGTGCCAGCAGCTTAGCGGTGGGCAGCTACGAAAAACTGTTTTTT.

This clonotype was seen repeatedly, ten times or more. The genes are TRBV4-1 and TRBJ2-7; TRBD2 matches at 8 bases. CDR3 size: 16 residues. In germline, CDR1 is MGHRA, CDR2 YSYEKL. J lost 2 bases, V lost 1 base, and 7 bases had no gene match. CDR3: CASSQAGTRGTYEQYF. CDR3 nucleotides: TGCGCCAGCAGCCAAGCCGGGACTAGAGGTACCTACGAGCAGTACTTC.

This clonotype was counted at least ten times. The rearrangement uses TRBV3-1 and TRBJ2-1, with D possibly being TRBD2 (5 bases). This CDR3 has 13 amino acids. CDR1 is LGHDT, CDR2 YNNKEL, per germline (reference sequence). V was cut by 1 base and J by 9 bases, with 10 bases left in between. This CDR3 reads CASSQGWAGEQFF. The CDR3 nucleotides read TGTGCCAGCAGCCAAGGGTGGGCGGGTGAGCAGTTCTTC.

This clonotype was counted at least ten times. This chain connects TRBV6-1 to TRBJ1-1, with 10 bases that match TRBD1. This CDR3 contains 12 residues. Germline CDR1 is MNHNS and CDR2 is SASEGT. Trimming cost V 5 bases and J 7 bases; bases outside gene matches: 1. CDR3 loop: CASSWDRGEAFF. DNA for the CDR3: TGTGCCAGCAGTTGGGACAGGGGTGAAGCTTTCTTT.

The chain links TRBV6-1 to TRBJ2-2; D could derive from TRBD1 or TRBD2 (5 bases each). This CDR3 is built from 16 residues. The V gene lost 11 bases and the J gene lost 0 bases, with 19 bases spanning the gap. The germline V gene has CDR1 MNHNS and CDR2 SASEGT. This CDR3 reads CAARRDLGANTGELFF. CDR3 coding DNA: TGTGCCGCCCGCCGGGACCTCGGGGCGAACACCGGGGAGCTGTTTTTT.

This clonotype has a handful of counts. The CDR3 region is CASSPTGGNYNEQFF. CDR3 DNA sequence: TGTGCCAGCAGTCCGACAGGGGGCAACTACAATGAGCAGTTCTTC. The J gene is TRBJ2-1, the V gene TRBV27; 10 nucleotides line up with TRBD1. Trimming removed 5 bases from V and 3 bases from J; junction bases left unmatched: 4. CDR3 length: 15 residues. Germline V gene data show CDR1 as MNHEY and CDR2 as SMNVEV (reference sequence).

A word on this clonotype: A much bigger clone sits one base away, suggesting this may be a read error. This chain links TRBV7-2 with TRBJ2-7, with 9 bases aligning to TRBD1. Germline lookup yields CDR1 SGHTA and CDR2 FQGNSA. The CDR3 is 16 amino acids. The J segment lost 5 bases and the V segment lost 4 bases, leaving 12 bases of the junction unmatched. The CDR3 DNA follows: TGTGCCAGCAGCTCAGGCCCGGGGACAGGGTGGAACGAGCAGTACGTC. Translated, it gives CASSSGPGTGWNEQYV.

This clonotype was seen a few times. The CDR3 reads CASSPTGQSSYEQYV. DNA of the CDR3: TGCGCCAGCAGCCCCACCGGACAGTCTTCCTACGAGCAGTACGTC. The J gene is TRBJ2-7, the V gene TRBV4-1, with a possible D match to TRBD1 (6 bases). Trimming took 4 bases from V and 1 from J, leaving 14 bases between them. The CDR3 runs 15 residues. The germline gives CDR1 MGHRA, CDR2 YSYEKL.

This clonotype showed up many times. This chain links TRBV6-5 with TRBJ1-1; TRBD1 agrees at 8 bases. V gave up 3 bases and J gave up 1 base; unmatched junction bases: 7. Germline V gene data show CDR1 as MNHEY and CDR2 as SVGAGI. This CDR3 has 16 amino acids. The CDR3 region has the DNA TGTGCCAGCAGTTATGACAGGGGTCGGCGGAACACTGAAGCTTTCTTT. It codes for CASSYDRGRRNTEAFF.

This clonotype was found many times. The V call is TRBV7-3, the J call TRBJ1-2; possibly TRBD1 for D (5 bases). Per the germline V gene, CDR1 is SGHTA and CDR2 is FQGTGA. The CDR3 is made up of 13 amino acids. V was shortened by 4 bases and J by 6 bases, with 12 bases between the two germline ends. In DNA form, the CDR3 reads TGTGCCAGCAGCTCGAGAGGGGAAGATGGCTACACCTTC. It encodes CASSSRGEDGYTF.

The CDR3, as DNA: TGTGCCAGCAGTTCAGTGACAGGGGGTAGTTACGAGCAGTACTTC. This encodes CASSSVTGGSYEQYF. This sequence joins TRBV6-5 and TRBJ2-7; 9 bases line up with TRBD1. The CDR3 is 15 residues long. From germline, CDR1 is MNHEY and CDR2 SVGAGI. The V gene end was trimmed by 4 bases and the J gene end by 4 bases; junction bases not matched to a gene: 8.

The table lists this clonotype with many counts. This chain links TRBV3-1 with TRBJ2-5; 11 bases are a match to TRBD2. The V gene's germline CDR1 is LGHDT and CDR2 YNNKEL (reference sequence). V was clipped by 4 bases and J by 2 bases; unmatched bases: 0. The CDR3 contains 14 residues. CDR3 coding DNA: TGTGCCAGCAGCCTAGCGGGAGGGCAAGAGACCCAGTACTTC. This translates into CASSLAGGQETQYF.

The V and J genes are TRBV7-2 and TRBJ1-3; no firm D call. Trimming pared 5 bases from V and 2 bases from J, leaving 16 bases between. This CDR3 contains 16 residues. Per germline, CDR1 SGHTA and CDR2 FQGNSA. The CDR3 loop reads CASSTRRGGAGNTIYF. The CDR3 nucleotides are TGTGCCAGCAGCACACGTCGGGGTGGGGCTGGAAACACCATATATTTT.

This clonotype turned up a few times. The CDR3 protein is CASSGGAAISYEQYF. CDR3 DNA sequence: TGTGCCAGCAGTGGGGGAGCGGCTATCTCCTACGAGCAGTACTTC. This chain links TRBV25-1 with TRBJ2-7; D is possibly TRBD2 (5 bases). There are 15 residues in the CDR3. Germline V gene lookup returns CDR1 MGHDK and CDR2 SYGVNS. V was clipped by 4 bases and J by 0 bases, with 13 bases between them.

This clonotype was found many times. The chain is built from TRBV28 and TRBJ1-2; no definite D call. Trimming stripped 7 bases from V and 1 base from J, with 7 bases between. Germline assignment: CDR1 MDHEN and CDR2 SYDVKM. CDR3 length equals 12 residues. In DNA form, the CDR3 reads TGTGCCAGCACAGAGAATAACTATGGCTACACCTTC. The encoded protein is CASTENNYGYTF.

The chain couples TRBV6-2 or TRBV6-3 to TRBJ2-3, with D unresolved. Trimming cost V 0 bases and J 5 bases, with 12 bases left between them. The germline CDR1 and CDR2 sequences are MNHEY and SVGEGT. This CDR3 has 15 amino acids. The CDR3 loop reads CASSYSPGWGDTQYF. In DNA, the CDR3 is TGTGCCAGCAGTTACTCCCCCGGTTGGGGAGATACGCAGTATTTT.

At least ten counts were recorded for this clonotype. This sequence joins TRBV2 and TRBJ2-7; 11 bases map to TRBD2. Germline trimming cut 5 bases from V and 6 bases from J; bases unmatched to any gene: 3. Germline-derived CDR1 and CDR2 are SNHLY and FYNNEI. The CDR3 has 13 amino acids. CDR3 in DNA: TGTGCCAGCAGTCAAACTAGCGGGGGCGAGCAGTACTTC. The encoded protein is CASSQTSGGEQYF.

This clonotype came up many times. The chain couples TRBV5-6 to TRBJ2-3, with 11 bases lining up with TRBD2. The CDR3 is 16 residues long. V lost 1 base to trimming and J lost 6 bases; unmatched junction nucleotides: 7. Germline CDR1 is SGHDT and CDR2 is YYEEEE. For the CDR3, the DNA is TGTGCCAGCAGCTTGTTACTAGCGGGGGTCTCGGATACGCAGTATTTT. It is translated as CASSLLLAGVSDTQYF.

Turning to this clonotype: The junction and the germline gene differ at one end; a read error may be behind it. The genes are TRBV5-6 and TRBJ2-3; tentative D call: TRBD2 (5 bases). The CDR3 length is 14 residues. Germline V lookup: CDR1 SGHDT, CDR2 YYEEEE. For the CDR3, the DNA is TGTGCCTGCAGCTTGGTACCGGGAACAGATACGCAGTATTTT. Amino acids: CACSLVPGTDTQYF.

This clonotype has at least ten counts. The CDR3 spells CASSSTPSNQPQHF. As DNA, the CDR3 is TGTGCCAGCAGCTCTACACCCAGCAATCAGCCCCAGCATTTT. The rearrangement links TRBV2 to TRBJ1-5; D is ambiguous. Germline V CDR1 and CDR2: SNHLY, FYNNEI. The V and J ends lost 6 bases and 1 base respectively, with 10 bases between them. This CDR3 spans 14 amino acids.

This clonotype appeared many times. This chain connects TRBV10-3 to TRBJ2-2, with 9 nucleotides matching TRBD2. The CDR3 runs 15 residues. V lost 7 bases, J lost 2 bases, and 5 bases stayed unmatched. The germline CDR1 and CDR2 sequences are ENHRY and SYGVKD. The DNA for the CDR3 is TGTGCCATCAAAGGACTAGCGCCAAACACCGGGGAGCTGTTTTTT. The encoded protein is CAIKGLAPNTGELFF.

This clonotype was detected many times. The genes are TRBV10-3 and TRBJ1-1, with 7 positions matching TRBD1. The V and J ends lost 6 bases and 1 base, in that order; junction bases with no gene match: 8. The CDR3 consists of 15 residues. CDR1 and CDR2 from the germline V gene are ENHRY and SYGVKD. The CDR3: CAIRAPTGQNTEAFF. The CDR3 nucleotides read TGTGCCATCAGAGCACCGACAGGGCAGAACACTGAAGCTTTCTTT.